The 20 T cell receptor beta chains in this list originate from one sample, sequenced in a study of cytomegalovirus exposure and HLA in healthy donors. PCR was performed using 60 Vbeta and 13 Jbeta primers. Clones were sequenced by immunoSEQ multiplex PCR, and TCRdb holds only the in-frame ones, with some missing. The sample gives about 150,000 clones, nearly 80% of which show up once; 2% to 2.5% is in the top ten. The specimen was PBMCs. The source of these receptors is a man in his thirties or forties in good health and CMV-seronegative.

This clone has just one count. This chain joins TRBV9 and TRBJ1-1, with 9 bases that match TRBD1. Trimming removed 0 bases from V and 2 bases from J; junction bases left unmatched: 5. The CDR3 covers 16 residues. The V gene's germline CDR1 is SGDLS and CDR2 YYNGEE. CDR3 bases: TGTGCCAGCAGCGTAGGGACAGGGGCTACTAACACTGAAGCTTTCTTT. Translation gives CASSVGTGATNTEAFF.

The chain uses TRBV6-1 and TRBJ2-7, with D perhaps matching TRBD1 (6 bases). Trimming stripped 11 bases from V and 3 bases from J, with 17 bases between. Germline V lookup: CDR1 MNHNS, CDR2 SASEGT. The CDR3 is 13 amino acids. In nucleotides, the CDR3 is TGTGCCTGCGAAGCAGGGGATGGCTACGAGCAGTACTTC. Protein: CACEAGDGYEQYF.

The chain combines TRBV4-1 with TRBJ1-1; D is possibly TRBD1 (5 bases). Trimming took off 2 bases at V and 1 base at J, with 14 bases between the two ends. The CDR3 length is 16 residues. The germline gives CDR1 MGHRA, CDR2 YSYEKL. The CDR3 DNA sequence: TGCGCCAGCAGCCAACACCTGACAGCTCAGAACACTGAAGCTTTCTTT. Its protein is CASSQHLTAQNTEAFF.

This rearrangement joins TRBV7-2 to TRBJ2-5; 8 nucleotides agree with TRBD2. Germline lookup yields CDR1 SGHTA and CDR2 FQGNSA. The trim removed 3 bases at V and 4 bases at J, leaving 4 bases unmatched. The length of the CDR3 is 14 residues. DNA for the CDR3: TGTGCCAGCAGCTTCACGGCGGGGGGAGAGACCCAGTACTTC. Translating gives CASSFTAGGETQYF.

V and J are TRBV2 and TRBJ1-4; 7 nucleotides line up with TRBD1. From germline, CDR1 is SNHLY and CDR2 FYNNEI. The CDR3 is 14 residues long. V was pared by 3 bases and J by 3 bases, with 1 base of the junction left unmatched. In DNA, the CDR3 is TGTGCCAGCAGTGAGGGACAGTCTAATGAAAAACTGTTTTTT. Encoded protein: CASSEGQSNEKLFF.

CDR3 bases: TGTGCCAGCAGCCCTGGGGGGTTCTACGAGCAGTACTTC. This translates into CASSPGGFYEQYF. The V and J genes are TRBV7-9 and TRBJ2-7, with D possibly matching TRBD2 (6 bases). Between the trimmed V and J ends, which lost 5 bases and 3 bases, there was a span of 11 bases. CDR3 length equals 13 residues. Per the germline V gene, CDR1 is SEHNR and CDR2 is FQNEAQ (reference sequence).

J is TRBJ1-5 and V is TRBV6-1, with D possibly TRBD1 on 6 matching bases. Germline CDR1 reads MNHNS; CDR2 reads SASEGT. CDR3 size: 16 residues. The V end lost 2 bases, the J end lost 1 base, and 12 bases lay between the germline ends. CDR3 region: CASSESDRRSNQPQHF. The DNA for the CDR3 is TGTGCCAGCAGTGAAAGTGACAGGAGGAGCAATCAGCCCCAGCATTTT.

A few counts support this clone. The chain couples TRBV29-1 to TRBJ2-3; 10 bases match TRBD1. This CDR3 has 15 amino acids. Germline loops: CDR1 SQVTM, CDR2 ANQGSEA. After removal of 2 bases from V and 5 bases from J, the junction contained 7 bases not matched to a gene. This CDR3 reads CSVELLGDRGDTQYF. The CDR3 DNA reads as TGCAGCGTTGAACTCTTAGGGGACAGGGGAGATACGCAGTATTTT.

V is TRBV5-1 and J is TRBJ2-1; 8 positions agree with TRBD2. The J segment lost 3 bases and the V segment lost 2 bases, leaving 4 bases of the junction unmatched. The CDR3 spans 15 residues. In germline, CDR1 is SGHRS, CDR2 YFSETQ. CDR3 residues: CASSFSGVDYNEQFF. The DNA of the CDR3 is TGCGCCAGCAGCTTTAGCGGGGTGGACTACAATGAGCAGTTCTTC.

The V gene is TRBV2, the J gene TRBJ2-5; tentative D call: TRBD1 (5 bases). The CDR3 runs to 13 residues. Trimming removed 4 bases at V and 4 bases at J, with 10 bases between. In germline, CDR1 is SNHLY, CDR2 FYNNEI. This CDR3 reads CASSASGLETQYF. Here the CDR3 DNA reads TGTGCCAGCAGTGCCTCAGGGTTAGAGACCCAGTACTTC.

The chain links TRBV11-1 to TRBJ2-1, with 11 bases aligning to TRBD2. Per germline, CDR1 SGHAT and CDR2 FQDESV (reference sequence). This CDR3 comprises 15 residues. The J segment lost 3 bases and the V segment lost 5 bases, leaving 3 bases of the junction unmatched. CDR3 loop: CASSPGLAGYNEQFF. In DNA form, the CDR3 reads TGTGCCAGCAGCCCTGGACTAGCGGGCTACAATGAGCAGTTCTTC.

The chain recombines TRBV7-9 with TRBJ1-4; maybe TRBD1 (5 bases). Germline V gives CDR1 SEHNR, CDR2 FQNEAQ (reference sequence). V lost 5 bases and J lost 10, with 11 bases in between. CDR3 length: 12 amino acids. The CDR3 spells CASSRHGGKLFF. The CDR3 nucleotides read TGTGCCAGCAGCCGTCACGGGGGAAAACTGTTTTTT.

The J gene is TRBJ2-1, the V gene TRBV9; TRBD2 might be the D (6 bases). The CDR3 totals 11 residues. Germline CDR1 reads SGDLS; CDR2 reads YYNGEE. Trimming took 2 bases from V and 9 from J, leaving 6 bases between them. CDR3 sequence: CASSVGGEQFF. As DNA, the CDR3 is TGTGCCAGCAGCGTGGGGGGTGAGCAGTTCTTC.

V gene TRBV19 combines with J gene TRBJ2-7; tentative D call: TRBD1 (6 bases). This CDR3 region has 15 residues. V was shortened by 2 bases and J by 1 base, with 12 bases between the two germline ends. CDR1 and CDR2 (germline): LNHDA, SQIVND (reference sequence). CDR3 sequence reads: CASSIFVGTSYEQYF. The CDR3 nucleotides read TGTGCCAGTAGTATATTCGTCGGGACATCCTACGAGCAGTACTTC.

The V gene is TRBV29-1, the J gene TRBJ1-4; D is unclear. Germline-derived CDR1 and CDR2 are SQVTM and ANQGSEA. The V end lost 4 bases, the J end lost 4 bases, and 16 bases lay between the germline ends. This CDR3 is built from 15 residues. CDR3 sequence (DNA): TGCAGCGTTGTAGGATCTCCGGAGTTTAATGAAAAACTGTTTTTT. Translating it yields CSVVGSPEFNEKLFF.

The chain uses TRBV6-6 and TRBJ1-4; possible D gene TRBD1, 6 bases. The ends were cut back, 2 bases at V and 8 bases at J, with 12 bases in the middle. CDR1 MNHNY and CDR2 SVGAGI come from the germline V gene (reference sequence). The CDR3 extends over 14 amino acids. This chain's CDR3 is CASSYQQGLEKLFF. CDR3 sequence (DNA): TGTGCCAGCAGTTACCAACAGGGTTTAGAAAAACTGTTTTTT.

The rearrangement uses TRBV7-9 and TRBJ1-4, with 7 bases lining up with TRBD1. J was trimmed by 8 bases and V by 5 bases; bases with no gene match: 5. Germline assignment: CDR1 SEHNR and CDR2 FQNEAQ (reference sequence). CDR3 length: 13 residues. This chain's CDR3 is CASSPGQAEKLFF. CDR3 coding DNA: TGTGCCAGCAGCCCCGGACAGGCAGAAAAACTGTTTTTT.

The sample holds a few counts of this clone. This CDR3 reads CASSPPENIQYF. CDR3 bases: TGTGCCAGCAGTCCCCCGGAAAACATTCAGTACTTC. The chain uses TRBV28 and TRBJ2-4, with no clear D. CDR1 and CDR2 (germline): MDHEN, SYDVKM. The CDR3 runs 12 residues. Between the trimmed V and J ends, which lost 5 bases and 5 bases, there was a span of 7 bases.

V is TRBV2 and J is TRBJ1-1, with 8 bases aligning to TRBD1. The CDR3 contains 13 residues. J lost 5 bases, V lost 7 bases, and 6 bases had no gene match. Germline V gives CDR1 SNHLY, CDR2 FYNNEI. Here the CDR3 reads CASISRGRTEAFF. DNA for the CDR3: TGTGCCAGCATTAGCAGGGGGCGTACTGAAGCTTTCTTT.

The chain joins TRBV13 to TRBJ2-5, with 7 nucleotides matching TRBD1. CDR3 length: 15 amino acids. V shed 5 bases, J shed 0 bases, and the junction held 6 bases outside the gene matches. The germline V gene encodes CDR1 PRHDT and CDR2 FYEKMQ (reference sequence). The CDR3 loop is CASSPQGTYQETQYF. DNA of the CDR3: TGTGCCAGCAGCCCACAGGGGACGTACCAAGAGACCCAGTACTTC. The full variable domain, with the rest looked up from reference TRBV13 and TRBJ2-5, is AAGVIQSPRHLIKEKRETATLKCYPIPRHDTVYWYQQGPGQDPQFLISFYEKMQSDKGSIPDRFSAQQFSDYHSELNMSSLELGDSALYFCASSPQGTYQETQYFGPGTRLLVL.